This T cell receptor (beta chain) was documented in a study of cytomegalovirus exposure and HLA in healthy donors. Findings and caveats of the study: Presence/absence analyses took donor sequencing depth as roughly uniform. In a later analysis, at a false discovery rate of 0.05, approximately 16,000 TCR beta sequences were associated with HLA alleles. Later analysis indicated greater clonal expansion among HLA-associated TCR beta chains than among equally common other chains.

This PCR relied on a set of 60 Vbeta primers and 13 Jbeta primers. The protocol was immunoSEQ multiplex PCR, while the TCRdb copy is restricted to in-frame clones and leaves out a portion. The sample yields some 150,000 clones, about 82% seen once. V was trimmed by 2 bases and J by 6 bases, leaving 13 bases between them. This CDR3 spans 14 amino acids. CDR1 and CDR2 from the germline V gene are KGHSH and LQKENI. A word on this clone: Its antigen is still unknown.

This clonotype originated in a male donor in good health and CMV-seronegative. Material for sequencing was PBMCs. The chain joins TRBV18 to TRBJ1-1; D might be TRBD1 (5 bases). The CDR3, as DNA: TGTGCCAGCTCACCAGTCCGCGGGACTCCTGAAGCTTTCTTT. Translated: CASSPVRGTPEAFF.